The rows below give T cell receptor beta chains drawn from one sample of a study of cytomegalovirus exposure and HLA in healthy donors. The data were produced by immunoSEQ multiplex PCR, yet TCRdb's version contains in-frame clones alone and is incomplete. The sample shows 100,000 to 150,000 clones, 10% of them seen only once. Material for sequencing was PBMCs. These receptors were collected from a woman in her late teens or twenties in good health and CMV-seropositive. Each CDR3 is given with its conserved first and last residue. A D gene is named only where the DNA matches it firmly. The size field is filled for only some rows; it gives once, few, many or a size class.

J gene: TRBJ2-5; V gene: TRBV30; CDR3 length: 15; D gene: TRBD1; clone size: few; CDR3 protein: CAWSVLSGGSETQYF; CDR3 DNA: TGTGCCTGGAGTGTACTGTCAGGGGGCTCGGAGACCCAGTACTTC
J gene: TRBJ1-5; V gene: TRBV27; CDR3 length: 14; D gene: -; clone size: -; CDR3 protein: CASSAGLAAEPQHF; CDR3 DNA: TGTGCCAGCAGTGCAGGCCTAGCAGCGGAGCCCCAGCATTTT
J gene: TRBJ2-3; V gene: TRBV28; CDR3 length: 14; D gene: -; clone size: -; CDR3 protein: CASSPHDNVGTQYF; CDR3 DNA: TGTGCCAGCAGTCCTCACGACAACGTCGGTACGCAGTATTTT
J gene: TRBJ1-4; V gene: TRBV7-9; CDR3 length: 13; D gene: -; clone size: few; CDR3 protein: CASRSATNEKLFF; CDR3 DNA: TGTGCCAGCAGGAGTGCAACTAATGAAAAACTGTTTTTT
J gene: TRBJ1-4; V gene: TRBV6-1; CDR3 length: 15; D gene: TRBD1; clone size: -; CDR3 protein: CASSDEDRVHEKLFF; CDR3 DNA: TGTGCCAGCAGTGACGAAGACAGGGTTCATGAAAAACTGTTTTTT
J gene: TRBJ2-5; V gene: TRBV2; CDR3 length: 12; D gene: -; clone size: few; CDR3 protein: CASSELEETQYF; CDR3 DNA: TGTGCCAGCAGTGAACTGGAGGAGACCCAGTACTTC
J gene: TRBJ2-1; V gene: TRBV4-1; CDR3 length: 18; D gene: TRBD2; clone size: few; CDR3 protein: CASSQDGGTSGSYNEQFF; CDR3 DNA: TGCGCCAGCAGCCAAGATGGCGGGACTAGCGGATCCTACAATGAGCAGTTCTTC
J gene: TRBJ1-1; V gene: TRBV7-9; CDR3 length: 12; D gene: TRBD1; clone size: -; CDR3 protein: CASSLGSGGAFF; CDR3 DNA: TGTGCCAGCAGCTTAGGTTCAGGGGGGGCTTTCTTT
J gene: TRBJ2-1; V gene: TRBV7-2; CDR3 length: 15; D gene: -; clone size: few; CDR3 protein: CASSLLRGVGNEQFF; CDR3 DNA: TGTGCCAGCAGCTTACTCCGCGGGGTCGGTAATGAGCAGTTCTTC
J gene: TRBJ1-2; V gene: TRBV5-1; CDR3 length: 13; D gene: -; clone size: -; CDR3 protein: CASSLVGVGGYTF; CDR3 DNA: TGCGCCAGCAGCTTGGTCGGGGTCGGGGGCTACACCTTC
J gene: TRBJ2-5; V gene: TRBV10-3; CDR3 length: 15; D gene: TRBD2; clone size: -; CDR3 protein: CAISAIAGIQETQYF; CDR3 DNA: TGTGCCATCAGTGCCATAGCGGGGATCCAAGAGACCCAGTACTTC
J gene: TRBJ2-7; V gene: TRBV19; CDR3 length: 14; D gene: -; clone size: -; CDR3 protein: CASGTGGIPYEQYF; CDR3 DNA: TGTGCCAGTGGAACTGGGGGGATACCCTACGAGCAGTACTTC
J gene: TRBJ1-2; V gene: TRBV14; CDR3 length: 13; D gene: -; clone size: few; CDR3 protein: CASSQVTGYGYTF; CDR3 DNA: TGTGCCAGCAGCCAAGTAACGGGCTATGGCTACACCTTC
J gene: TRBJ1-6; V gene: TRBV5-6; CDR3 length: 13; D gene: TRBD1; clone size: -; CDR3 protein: CASGDRMDSPLHF; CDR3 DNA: TGTGCCAGCGGGGACAGGATGGATTCACCCCTCCACTTT
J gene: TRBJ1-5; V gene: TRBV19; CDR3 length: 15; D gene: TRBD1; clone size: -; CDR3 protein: CASSTDRASNQPQHF; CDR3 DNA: TGTGCCAGTAGCACGGACAGGGCGAGCAATCAGCCCCAGCATTTT
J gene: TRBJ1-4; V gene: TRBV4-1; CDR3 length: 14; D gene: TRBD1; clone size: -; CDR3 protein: CASSQAGGLEKLFF; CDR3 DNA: TGCGCCAGCAGCCAAGCAGGGGGGCTTGAAAAACTGTTTTTT
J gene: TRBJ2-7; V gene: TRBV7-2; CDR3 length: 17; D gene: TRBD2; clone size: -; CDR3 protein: CASSPHGVLAEPYEQYF; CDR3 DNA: TGTGCCAGCAGCCCCCACGGAGTGCTAGCGGAACCCTACGAGCAGTACTTC
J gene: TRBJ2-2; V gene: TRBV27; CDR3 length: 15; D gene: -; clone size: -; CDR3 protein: CASSLGARGIWELFF; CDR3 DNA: TGTGCCAGCAGTTTAGGCGCCAGGGGAATTTGGGAGCTGTTTTTT
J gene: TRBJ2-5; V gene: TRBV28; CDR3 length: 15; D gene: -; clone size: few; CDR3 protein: CASSSERWTNETQYF; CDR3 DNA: TGTGCCAGCAGTTCTGAAAGGTGGACTAACGAGACCCAGTACTTC
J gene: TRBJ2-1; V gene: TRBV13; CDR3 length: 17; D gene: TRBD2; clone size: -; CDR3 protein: CASSLEGREGFYNEQFF; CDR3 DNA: TGTGCCAGCAGCTTAGAAGGGCGGGAGGGATTTTACAATGAGCAGTTCTTC
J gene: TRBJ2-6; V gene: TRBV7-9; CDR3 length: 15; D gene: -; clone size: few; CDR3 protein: CASSPLRAGANVLTF; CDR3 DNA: TGTGCCAGCAGCCCCCTCCGGGCTGGGGCCAACGTCCTGACTTTC
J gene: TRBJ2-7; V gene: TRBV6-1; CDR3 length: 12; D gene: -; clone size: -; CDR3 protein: CASFHFSYEQYF; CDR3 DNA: TGTGCCAGCTTCCATTTCTCCTACGAGCAGTACTTC
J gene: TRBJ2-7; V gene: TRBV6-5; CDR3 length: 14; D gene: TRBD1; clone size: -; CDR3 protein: CASRRTGTSDEQYF; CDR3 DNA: TGTGCCAGCAGGCGGACAGGGACAAGCGACGAGCAGTACTTC
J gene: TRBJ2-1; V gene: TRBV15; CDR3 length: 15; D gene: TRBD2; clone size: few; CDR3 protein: CATSRDLSGYNEQFF; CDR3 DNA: TGTGCCACCAGCAGAGATCTTAGCGGGTACAATGAGCAGTTCTTC
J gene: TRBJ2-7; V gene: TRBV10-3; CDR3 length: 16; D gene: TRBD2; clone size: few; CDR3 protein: CAISGSGTSGSYEQYF; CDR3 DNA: TGTGCCATCAGTGGGTCCGGGACTAGCGGCTCCTACGAGCAGTACTTC
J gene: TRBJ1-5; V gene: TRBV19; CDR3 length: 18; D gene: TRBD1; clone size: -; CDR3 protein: CASSIDGTGGYPNQPQHF; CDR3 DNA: TGTGCCAGTAGTATAGACGGGACAGGGGGCTACCCCAATCAGCCCCAGCATTTT
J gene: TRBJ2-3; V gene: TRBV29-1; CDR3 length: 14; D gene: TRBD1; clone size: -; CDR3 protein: CSVPRQGKADTQYF; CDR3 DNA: TGCAGCGTACCGCGACAGGGGAAGGCAGATACGCAGTATTTT
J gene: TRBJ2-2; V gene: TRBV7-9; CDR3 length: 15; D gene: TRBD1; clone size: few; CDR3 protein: CASSSGQGSTGELFF; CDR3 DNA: TGTGCCAGCAGCTCGGGACAGGGAAGCACCGGGGAGCTGTTTTTT
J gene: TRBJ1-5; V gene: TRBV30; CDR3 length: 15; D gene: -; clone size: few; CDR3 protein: CAWSGGKVAGQPQHF; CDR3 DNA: TGTGCCTGGAGTGGGGGTAAGGTCGCGGGGCAGCCCCAGCATTTT
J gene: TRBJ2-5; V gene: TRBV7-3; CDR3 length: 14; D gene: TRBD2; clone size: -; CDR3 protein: CASSAGLAEETQYF; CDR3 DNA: TGTGCCAGCAGCGCGGGACTAGCGGAAGAGACCCAGTACTTC
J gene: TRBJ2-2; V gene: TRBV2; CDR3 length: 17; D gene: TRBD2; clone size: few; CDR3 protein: CASSELRTSTNTGELFF; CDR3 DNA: TGTGCCAGCAGTGAATTACGGACTAGCACGAACACCGGGGAGCTGTTTTTT
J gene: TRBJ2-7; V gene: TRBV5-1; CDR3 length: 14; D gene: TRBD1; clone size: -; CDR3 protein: CASSLMQGAREQYF; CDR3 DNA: TGCGCCAGCAGCTTGATGCAGGGGGCGCGCGAGCAGTACTTC
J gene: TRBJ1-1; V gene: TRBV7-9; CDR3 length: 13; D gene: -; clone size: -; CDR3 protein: CASTPPGGAEAFF; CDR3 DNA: TGTGCCAGCACCCCCCCCGGGGGGGCTGAAGCTTTCTTT
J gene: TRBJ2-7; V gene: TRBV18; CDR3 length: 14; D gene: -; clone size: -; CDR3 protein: CASSPGGNSYEQYF; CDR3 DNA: TGTGCCAGCTCACCAGGGGGCAATAGCTACGAGCAGTACTTC
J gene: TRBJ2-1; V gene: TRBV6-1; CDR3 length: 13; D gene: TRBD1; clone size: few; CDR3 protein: CATGQGRSNEQFF; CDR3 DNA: TGTGCCACAGGACAGGGTCGGTCCAATGAGCAGTTCTTC
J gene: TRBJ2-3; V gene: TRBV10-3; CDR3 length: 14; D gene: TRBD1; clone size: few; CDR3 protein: CAISQLDRRDTQYF; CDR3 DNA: TGTGCCATCAGTCAATTGGACAGGCGGGATACGCAGTATTTT
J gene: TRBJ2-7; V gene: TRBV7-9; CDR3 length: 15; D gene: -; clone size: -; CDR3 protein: CASSGRVGEWDEQYF; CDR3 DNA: TGTGCCAGCAGCGGACGGGTAGGGGAATGGGACGAGCAGTACTTC
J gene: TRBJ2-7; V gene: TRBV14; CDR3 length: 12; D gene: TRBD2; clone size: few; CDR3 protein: CASSQGLAEQYF; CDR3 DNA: TGTGCCAGCAGCCAAGGACTAGCGGAGCAGTACTTC
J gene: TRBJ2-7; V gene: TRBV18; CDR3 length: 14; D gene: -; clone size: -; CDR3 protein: CASSPLDRPYEQYF; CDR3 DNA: TGTGCCAGCTCACCCCTGGACAGACCCTACGAGCAGTACTTC
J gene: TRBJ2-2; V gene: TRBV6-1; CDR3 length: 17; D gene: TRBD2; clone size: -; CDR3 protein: CASSARTSGSPTGELFF; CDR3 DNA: TGTGCCAGCAGTGCCCGGACTAGCGGGAGCCCCACCGGGGAGCTGTTTTTT